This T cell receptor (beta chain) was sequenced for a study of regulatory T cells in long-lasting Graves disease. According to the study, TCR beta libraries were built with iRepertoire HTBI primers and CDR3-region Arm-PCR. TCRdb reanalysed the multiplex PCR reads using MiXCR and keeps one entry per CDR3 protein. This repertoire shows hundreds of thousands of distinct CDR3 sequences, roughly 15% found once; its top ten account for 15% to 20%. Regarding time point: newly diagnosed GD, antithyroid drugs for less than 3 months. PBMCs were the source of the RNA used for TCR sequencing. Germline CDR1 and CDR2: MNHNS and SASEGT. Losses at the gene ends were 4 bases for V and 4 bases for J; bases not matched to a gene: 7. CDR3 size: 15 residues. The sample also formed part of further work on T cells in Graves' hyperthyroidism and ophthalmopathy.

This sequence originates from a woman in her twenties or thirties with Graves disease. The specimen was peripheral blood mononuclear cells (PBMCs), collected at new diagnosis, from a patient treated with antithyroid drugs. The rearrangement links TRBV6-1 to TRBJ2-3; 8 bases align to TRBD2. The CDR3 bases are TGTGCCAGCAGTGTTCTAGCGGGTCTTCCAGATACGCAGTATTTT. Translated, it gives CASSVLAGLPDTQYF.